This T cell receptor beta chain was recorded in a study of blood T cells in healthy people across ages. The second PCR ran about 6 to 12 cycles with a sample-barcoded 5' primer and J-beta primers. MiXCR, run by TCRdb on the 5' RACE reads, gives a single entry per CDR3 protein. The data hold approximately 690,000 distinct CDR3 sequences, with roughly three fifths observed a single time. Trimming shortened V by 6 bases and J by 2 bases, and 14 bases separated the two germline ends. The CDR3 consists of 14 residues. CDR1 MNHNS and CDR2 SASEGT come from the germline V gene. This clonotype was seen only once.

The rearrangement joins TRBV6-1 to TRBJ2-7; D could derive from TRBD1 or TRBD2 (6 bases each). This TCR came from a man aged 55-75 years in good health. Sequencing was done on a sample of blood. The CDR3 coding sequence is TGTGCCAGCAGAGATGGGGGGCGCGCCTACGAGCAGTACTTC. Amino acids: CASRDGGRAYEQYF.